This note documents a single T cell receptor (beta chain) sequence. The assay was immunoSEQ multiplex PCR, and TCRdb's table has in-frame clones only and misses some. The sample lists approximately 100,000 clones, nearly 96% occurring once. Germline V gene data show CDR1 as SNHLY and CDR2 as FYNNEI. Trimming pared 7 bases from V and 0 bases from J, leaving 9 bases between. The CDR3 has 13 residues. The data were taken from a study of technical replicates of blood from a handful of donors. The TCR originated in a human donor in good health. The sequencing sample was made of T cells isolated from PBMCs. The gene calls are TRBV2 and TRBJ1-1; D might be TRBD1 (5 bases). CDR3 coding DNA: TGTGCCAGCAAGATAGGGGTGAACACTGAAGCTTTCTTT. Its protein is CASKIGVNTEAFF.